This T cell receptor beta chain was found in a study of blood T cells in healthy people across ages. Primers used in a second PCR of roughly 6 to 11 cycles were a sample-barcoded 5' primer and a J-beta primer mix. TCRdb itself ran the 5' RACE reads through MiXCR, one entry per CDR3 protein. Of 1.5 million to 2 million distinct CDR3 sequences listed, roughly 52% were seen once; the top ten hold more than 2%. Sequencing input: blood. The clonotype comes from a woman in her thirties or forties in good health.

CDR3 residues: CASSVAIGATEAFF. CDR3 DNA sequence: TGTGCCAGCAGCGTAGCTATCGGGGCCACTGAAGCTTTCTTT. The chain is built from TRBV9 and TRBJ1-1, with D perhaps matching TRBD1 (5 bases). This CDR3 region has 14 residues. Deletions cut 0 bases from V and 4 bases from J, with 10 bases between. CDR1 and CDR2 from the germline V gene are SGDLS and YYNGEE. Variable domain in full (rest from reference TRBV9 and TRBJ1-1): DSGVTQTPKHLITATGQRVTLRCSPRSGDLSVYWYQQSLDQGLQFLIQYYNGEERAKGNILERFSAQQFPDLHSELNLSSLELGDSALYFCASSVAIGATEAFFGQGTRLTVV.